This is a list of T cell receptor beta chains from one sample in a study of blood T cell repertoires in COVID-19. This table comes from immunoSEQ multiplex PCR, and its TCRdb copy is limited to in-frame clones, with some not included. Of tens of thousands of clones listed, 85% to 90% are singletons. The material sequenced was peripheral blood. The source is a human donor in a cohort sampled during active COVID-19. Each CDR3 is given with its conserved first and last residue. D genes are given only for firm matches. Clone size, where shown, is once, few, many, or a class for clones that have expanded.

J: TRBJ1-2
V: TRBV11-3
D: TRBD1
size: .
DNA: TGTGCCAGCAGCTTAGATATACAACAGGGGGCGCATGGCTACACCTTC
CDR3: CASSLDIQQGAHGYTF

J: TRBJ2-3
V: TRBV27
D: .
size: .
DNA: TGTGCCAGCAGACCCGGCCGACTAGAAGTCCCAGATACGCAGTATTTT
CDR3: CASRPGRLEVPDTQYF

J: TRBJ2-2
V: TRBV5-6
D: TRBD1
size: .
DNA: TGTGCCAGCAGCCGGGACAGAGGCATAGGCGGGGAGCTGTTTTTT
CDR3: CASSRDRGIGGELFF

J: TRBJ2-1
V: TRBV5-1
D: TRBD1
size: few
DNA: TGCGCCAGCAACCTGGGACAGGGGGCGAGGGGTGAGCAGTTCTTC
CDR3: CASNLGQGARGEQFF

J: TRBJ1-1
V: TRBV29-1
D: .
size: .
DNA: TGCAGCGTAATTCGGGGTGTCGAAGCTTTCTTT
CDR3: CSVIRGVEAFF

J: TRBJ2-7
V: TRBV5-5
D: TRBD1
size: once
DNA: TGTGCCAGCAGCTGGGCGACAGGGTGGTCCTACGAGCAGTACTTC
CDR3: CASSWATGWSYEQYF

J: TRBJ1-2
V: TRBV7-9
D: TRBD1
size: .
DNA: TGTGCCAGCAGCACAGGGGCCAACTATGGCTACACCTTC
CDR3: CASSTGANYGYTF

J: TRBJ1-5
V: TRBV5-1
D: .
size: few
DNA: TGCGCCAGCAGCTTGGGACAGTATAGCAATCAGCCCCAGCATTTT
CDR3: CASSLGQYSNQPQHF

J: TRBJ1-4
V: TRBV5-1
D: .
size: once
DNA: TGCGCCAGCAATGGCGGGGGGAATGAAAAACTGTTTTTT
CDR3: CASNGGGNEKLFF

J: TRBJ2-3
V: TRBV6-6
D: TRBD2
size: .
DNA: TGTGCCAGCAGGCGCGGGGGGAGGACAGATACGCAGTATTTT
CDR3: CASRRGGRTDTQYF

J: TRBJ2-3
V: TRBV19
D: .
size: once
DNA: TGTGCCAGTACAAACCGGGCAGGGCCAACAGATACGCAGTATTTT
CDR3: CASTNRAGPTDTQYF

J: TRBJ1-1
V: TRBV5-1
D: TRBD1
size: .
DNA: TGCGCCAGCAGCTTGCAGGGGGCCCAGAACACTGAAGCTTTCTTT
CDR3: CASSLQGAQNTEAFF

J: TRBJ2-5
V: TRBV6-5
D: .
size: .
DNA: TGTGCCAGCAGTTACTTTGGGGGAGGTTCGGAGACCCAGTACTTC
CDR3: CASSYFGGGSETQYF

J: TRBJ2-1
V: TRBV11-2
D: .
size: .
DNA: TGTGCCAGCAGCGAAGTTGGGGGCGATGAGCAGTTCTTC
CDR3: CASSEVGGDEQFF

J: TRBJ2-1
V: TRBV11-3
D: TRBD2
size: .
DNA: TGTGCCAGCAGCTCGACTAGCGGAGGCTACAATGAGCAGTTCTTC
CDR3: CASSSTSGGYNEQFF

J: TRBJ2-1
V: TRBV29-1
D: TRBD2
size: .
DNA: TGCAGCGTTGATGGAGGGCGGCGGGAGTGGGGAGGATCCTACAATGAGCAGTTCTTC
CDR3: CSVDGGRREWGGSYNEQFF

J: TRBJ2-3
V: TRBV7-2
D: TRBD2
size: .
DNA: TGTGCCAGCAGCCCCCGACTAGCGGGGGGGCCAGATACGCAGTATTTT
CDR3: CASSPRLAGGPDTQYF

J: TRBJ1-2
V: TRBV6-1
D: .
size: once
DNA: TGTGCCAGCAGTGAACTAGGGGGGGCTTATGGCTACACCTTC
CDR3: CASSELGGAYGYTF

J: TRBJ1-2
V: TRBV11-3
D: .
size: .
DNA: TGTGCCAGCAGAACAGGGCAATCGGCTAGATTATTTAACTATGGCTACACCTTC
CDR3: CASRTGQSARLFNYGYTF

J: TRBJ2-1
V: TRBV12-5
D: TRBD2
size: .
DNA: TGTGCTAGTGGTTCCCCCCTCTTAGCGGGAGCTTACAATGAGCAGTTCTTC
CDR3: CASGSPLLAGAYNEQFF

J: TRBJ1-5
V: TRBV19
D: TRBD1
size: .
DNA: TGTGCCAGTAGTATCCCGGGACAGGGGTTTTTTAGGAATCAGCCCCAGCATTTT
CDR3: CASSIPGQGFFRNQPQHF

J: TRBJ2-2
V: TRBV7-2
D: .
size: .
DNA: TGTGCCAGCAGCTTTACGGGGACGAACACCGGGGAGCTGTTTTTT
CDR3: CASSFTGTNTGELFF

J: TRBJ2-7
V: TRBV5-4
D: TRBD2
size: .
DNA: TGTGCCAGCAGCTTGGTGGCGGGAGGGCTCTACGAGCAGTACTTC
CDR3: CASSLVAGGLYEQYF

J: TRBJ1-1
V: TRBV6-5
D: .
size: .
DNA: TGTGCCAGCAGGAACAGGGAATACACTGAAGCTTTCTTT
CDR3: CASRNREYTEAFF

J: TRBJ2-1
V: TRBV29-1
D: .
size: .
DNA: TGCAGCGTTGACAACTACAATGAGCAGTTCTTC
CDR3: CSVDNYNEQFF

J: TRBJ2-1
V: TRBV5-6
D: TRBD2
size: once
DNA: TGTGCCAGCAGCTTGGCCGGGGGGGCTGAGTTCTTC
CDR3: CASSLAGGAEFF

J: TRBJ2-1
V: TRBV27
D: TRBD2
size: .
DNA: TGTGCCAGCAGTTTATCGAGAAGCGGGAGACCCAATGAGCAGTTCTTC
CDR3: CASSLSRSGRPNEQFF

J: TRBJ2-4
V: TRBV6-2/TRBV6-3
D: .
size: .
DNA: TGTGCCAGCAGTGAGAGCGGAGGCCACTTCCGGGGCATTCAGTACTTC
CDR3: CASSESGGHFRGIQYF

J: TRBJ1-4
V: TRBV4-2
D: .
size: once
DNA: TGTGCCAGCAGCCTCTCAGCGAGGGCGGATGAAAAACTGTTTTTT
CDR3: CASSLSARADEKLFF

J: TRBJ2-5
V: TRBV5-1
D: TRBD1
size: .
DNA: TGCGCCAGCAGCTTTGGGGACAGGTACCAAGAGACCCAGTACTTC
CDR3: CASSFGDRYQETQYF

J: TRBJ1-4
V: TRBV6-5
D: .
size: few
DNA: TGTGCCAGCAGTTACTCGAGCGGGATTAATGAAAAACTGTTTTTT
CDR3: CASSYSSGINEKLFF

J: TRBJ2-5
V: TRBV12-3/TRBV12-4
D: .
size: .
DNA: TGTGCCAGCAGTTTATCCGGGGAGACCCAGTACTTC
CDR3: CASSLSGETQYF

J: TRBJ1-4
V: TRBV7-9
D: .
size: .
DNA: TGTGCCAGCAGCGCTGGCGGCCCCCTATTTTTT
CDR3: CASSAGGPLFF

J: TRBJ2-1
V: TRBV30
D: .
size: .
DNA: TGTGCCTGGAGCCGGACAGACTCCTACAATGAGCAGTTCTTC
CDR3: CAWSRTDSYNEQFF

J: TRBJ1-2
V: TRBV10-3
D: TRBD1
size: .
DNA: TGTGCCTCGATAAGGGACAGGGCGGAAGGTGGCTACACCTTC
CDR3: CASIRDRAEGGYTF

J: TRBJ2-7
V: TRBV12-3/TRBV12-4
D: .
size: .
DNA: TGTGCCAGCAGGTTGCGGGGCCACGAGCAGTACTTC
CDR3: CASRLRGHEQYF

J: TRBJ2-2
V: TRBV9
D: TRBD1
size: .
DNA: TGTGCCAGCAGCGTAGATGGGACAGACACCGGGGAGCTGTTTTTT
CDR3: CASSVDGTDTGELFF

J: TRBJ2-2
V: TRBV3-1/TRBV3-2
D: TRBD2
size: .
DNA: TGTGCCAGTGCAGGGAGGGAGCGGAACACCGGGGAGCTGTTTTTT
CDR3: CASAGRERNTGELFF

J: TRBJ2-7
V: TRBV7-2
D: TRBD1
size: .
DNA: TGTGCCAGCAGCCCATCTAGGACAGGGGGCGGGGAGCAGTACTTC
CDR3: CASSPSRTGGGEQYF

J: TRBJ2-2
V: TRBV18
D: .
size: .
DNA: TGTGCCAGCTCACCTCAGGGGAACACCGGGGAGCTGTTTTTT
CDR3: CASSPQGNTGELFF

J: TRBJ2-5
V: TRBV5-1
D: TRBD2
size: .
DNA: TGCGCCAGCAGCTCCGGGACTAGCGGGGATGGCCAAGAGACCCAGTACTTC
CDR3: CASSSGTSGDGQETQYF

J: TRBJ2-6
V: TRBV18
D: TRBD1
size: .
DNA: TGTGCCAGCTCAAGCGGGACAGGGTTCTCTGGGGCCAACGTCCTGACTTTC
CDR3: CASSSGTGFSGANVLTF

J: TRBJ1-1
V: TRBV5-1
D: .
size: few
DNA: TGCGCCAGCAGCCCCCCCGGGACACCCACTGAAGCTTTCTTT
CDR3: CASSPPGTPTEAFF

J: TRBJ2-2
V: TRBV6-5
D: TRBD1
size: .
DNA: TGTGCCAGCAGTTCCCGGGACAGGAGGAACACCGGGGAGCTGTTTTTT
CDR3: CASSSRDRRNTGELFF

J: TRBJ2-7
V: TRBV12-5
D: .
size: .
DNA: TGTGCTAGTGGTTTGGACGACAGGTCCTACGAGCAGTACTTC
CDR3: CASGLDDRSYEQYF

J: TRBJ1-4
V: TRBV30
D: TRBD1
size: .
DNA: TGTGCCTGGAGCGAACAGGGGGCGACTAATGAAAAACTGTTTTTT
CDR3: CAWSEQGATNEKLFF

J: TRBJ2-7
V: TRBV10-1
D: TRBD2
size: .
DNA: TGCGCCAGCAGAGATAGCGGGAGGGACGAGCAGTACTTC
CDR3: CASRDSGRDEQYF

J: TRBJ2-2
V: TRBV21-1
D: .
size: .
DNA: TGTGCCAGCAGCGGGGGGGCGGGCACCGGGGAGCTGTTTTTT
CDR3: CASSGGAGTGELFF

J: TRBJ2-5
V: TRBV7-6
D: .
size: .
DNA: TGTGCCAGCAGCTTAGCGCGGTACCAAGAGACCCAGTACTTC
CDR3: CASSLARYQETQYF

J: TRBJ2-2
V: TRBV5-1
D: .
size: .
DNA: TGCGCCAGCAGCTTGGTCGTTTCAGGGAACACCGGGGAGCTGTTTTTT
CDR3: CASSLVVSGNTGELFF

J: TRBJ1-1
V: TRBV11-2
D: TRBD1
size: .
DNA: TGTGCCAGCAGCAATCGAGACCCCGGGACAGGGAGACCCCCTGAAGCTTTCTTT
CDR3: CASSNRDPGTGRPPEAFF

J: TRBJ2-5
V: TRBV10-3
D: .
size: .
DNA: TGTGCCATCAGTGCGGGGTCGTACCAAGAGACCCAGTACTTC
CDR3: CAISAGSYQETQYF

J: TRBJ1-5
V: TRBV30
D: .
size: .
DNA: TGTGCCGGCGGGGCATTACTTAGGCCCCAGCATTTT
CDR3: CAGGALLRPQHF

J: TRBJ2-5
V: TRBV6-5
D: .
size: once
DNA: TGTGCCAGCAGCAGGAAAGAGACCCAGTACTTC
CDR3: CASSRKETQYF

J: TRBJ1-2
V: TRBV27
D: .
size: .
DNA: TGTGCCAGCAGTTTAAATGGAGGCTTAGGCTACACCTTC
CDR3: CASSLNGGLGYTF

J: TRBJ1-1
V: TRBV6-4
D: .
size: .
DNA: TGTGCCAGCCGACTCGAGAGTGGCTACACTGAAGCTTTCTTT
CDR3: CASRLESGYTEAFF

J: TRBJ1-2
V: TRBV6-1
D: TRBD1
size: .
DNA: TGTGCCAGCAGTGAAGCCTGGGACAGTTATGGCTACACCTTC
CDR3: CASSEAWDSYGYTF

J: TRBJ2-5
V: TRBV5-5
D: TRBD2
size: .
DNA: TGTGCCAGCCGAGCTAGCGGGAGTGGAGAGACCCAGTACTTC
CDR3: CASRASGSGETQYF

J: TRBJ2-2
V: TRBV5-1
D: .
size: .
DNA: TGCGCCAGCACCTTCCTGGCAGGGTCCACCGGGGAGCTGTTTTTT
CDR3: CASTFLAGSTGELFF

J: TRBJ1-2
V: TRBV18
D: TRBD1
size: .
DNA: TGTGCCAGCTCACCAGGAGAGACAGGGCCTGGCTACACCTTC
CDR3: CASSPGETGPGYTF